The 15 T cell receptor beta chains below come from one sample, sequenced in a study of post-analysis software for immune sequencing data. Study-level points and caveats: Patients used about 5 TRBV segments, including TRBV5-6, TRBV5-1 and TRBV20-1, more often than controls.

These receptors lack a known antigen. Unique molecular identifiers tagged the TCR beta cDNA libraries. TCRdb fed the PCR reads into MiXCR, producing one record per CDR3 protein. This sample carries roughly 540,000 distinct CDR3 sequences, less than 40% of them seen once, and the ten largest clones take 4.5% to 7.5%. Sequenced sample: blood. The receptor source for this set is a girl younger than 18 with multiple sclerosis.

This clonotype was recorded only once. J is TRBJ1-1 and V is TRBV20-1, with D possibly being TRBD1 (5 bases). CDR3 length equals 12 residues. Looked up from germline, CDR1 is DFQATT and CDR2 is SNEGSKA (reference sequence). CDR3 coding DNA: TGCAGAACTAGACAGACGAACACTGAAGCTTTCTTT. This gives the protein CRTRQTNTEAFF.

The chain links TRBV29-1 to TRBJ1-5; 8 bases align to TRBD1. This CDR3 is 15 amino acids long. J was trimmed by 1 base and V by 4 bases; bases with no gene match: 6. Looked up from germline, CDR1 is SQVTM and CDR2 is ANQGSEA. This CDR3 reads CSVGATGVSNQPQHF. The CDR3, as DNA: TGCAGCGTTGGTGCGACAGGGGTAAGCAATCAGCCCCAGCATTTT.

The gene calls are TRBV12-3 or TRBV12-4 and TRBJ1-2; D unresolved. This CDR3 spans 12 amino acids. V was trimmed by 3 bases and J by 2 bases, leaving 4 bases between them. The CDR3: CASSFINYGYTF. In DNA form, the CDR3 reads TGTGCCAGCAGTTTCATCAACTATGGCTACACCTTC.

This clonotype was counted between two and nine times. This chain links TRBV10-3 with TRBJ1-4; 10 nucleotides match TRBD1. The CDR3 runs 15 residues. V dropped 11 bases and J dropped 5; count of bases not matched to a gene: 11. Per the germline V gene, CDR1 is ENHRY and CDR2 is SYGVKD. The CDR3 DNA reads TGTGCCGCCAAGGGCCAGGGACAGGGGAATGAAAAACTGTTTTTT. It translates to CAAKGQGQGNEKLFF.

This clonotype was observed a handful of times. This chain uses TRBV20-1 with TRBJ2-5, with 9 bases aligning to TRBD2. In germline, CDR1 is DFQATT, CDR2 SNEGSKA (reference sequence). CDR3 length: 17 amino acids. Trimming cost V 0 bases and J 0 bases; bases outside gene matches: 8. The CDR3 reads CSARDWKRGAYQETQYF. The CDR3, as DNA: TGCAGTGCTAGAGATTGGAAGCGGGGGGCATACCAAGAGACCCAGTACTTC.

This clonotype was detected only once. The J gene is TRBJ2-1, the V gene TRBV5-1; TRBD1 might be the D (6 bases). The end of the DNA is better explained by TRBJ2-7, so the J call may be wrong. CDR1 and CDR2 (germline): SGHRS, YFSETQ. CDR3 length: 15 residues. CDR3 protein: CASSFTGSSYNEQYF. CDR3 nucleotide sequence: TGCGCCAGCAGCTTTACAGGGAGCTCCTACAATGAGCAGTACTTC.

The gene calls are TRBV4-1 and TRBJ2-5; D might be TRBD2 (6 bases). This CDR3 region has 13 residues. Germline CDR1 and CDR2: MGHRA and YSYEKL. Between the trimmed V and J ends, which lost 6 bases and 5 bases, there was a span of 13 bases. Here the CDR3 DNA reads TGCGCCAGCAGGCAAACAGGAGGGGAGACCCAGTACTTC. Translating it yields CASRQTGGETQYF.

In this sample, this clonotype turned up a few times. The CDR3 DNA reads as TGTGCCACCAGGGAGAGGACTAGCGGGGGGGATGAGCAGTTCTTC. The encoded protein is CATRERTSGGDEQFF. The rearrangement joins TRBV24-1 to TRBJ2-1; TRBD2 matches at 15 bases. Unmatched junction bases numbered 5, after V lost 7 bases and J lost 8 bases. This CDR3 has 15 residues. Germline-derived CDR1 and CDR2 are KGHDR and SFDVKD.

This clonotype was seen a few times. The V call is TRBV29-1, the J call TRBJ1-1; D unresolved. From germline, CDR1 is SQVTM and CDR2 ANQGSEA. This CDR3 is 13 amino acids long. The V end lost 7 bases, the J end lost 3 bases, and 15 bases lay between the germline ends. CDR3 coding DNA: TGCAGCGCATCTACAGAAATATACACTGAAGCTTTCTTT. As protein: CSASTEIYTEAFF.

This clonotype has more than one count but fewer than ten. The chain carries TRBV11-3 and TRBJ2-1, with TRBD2 as a possible D gene (6 bases). CDR1 SGHNT and CDR2 YENEEA come from the germline V gene. V dropped 6 bases and J dropped 9 bases, with 15 bases sitting between them. This CDR3 has 13 amino acids. CDR3 nucleotide sequence: TGTGCCAGCAGTCCAACTAGCCACGGTGAGCAGTTCTTC. Amino acid sequence: CASSPTSHGEQFF.

This clonotype has only a few counts. The chain carries TRBV5-1 and TRBJ2-7; D is perhaps TRBD1 or TRBD2 (6 bases each). Trimming took off 4 bases at V and 2 bases at J, with 10 bases between the two ends. This CDR3 region has 13 residues. CDR1 is SGHRS and CDR2 is YFSETQ in the germline V gene. CDR3 in amino acids: CASSTEGAYEQYF. In DNA form, the CDR3 reads TGCGCCAGCAGCACGGAGGGGGCCTACGAGCAGTACTTC.

The rearrangement links TRBV13 to TRBJ2-7; a possible D gene is TRBD2 (6 bases). The V and J ends lost 0 bases and 1 base respectively, with 10 bases between them. Germline values: CDR1 PRHDT, CDR2 FYEKMQ (reference sequence). This CDR3 region has 15 residues. The CDR3 DNA reads TGTGCCAGCAGCTTAGGGAAGACTAGTTCCTACGAGCAGTACTTC. Translated: CASSLGKTSSYEQYF.

The CDR3 DNA is TGTGCCAGCAGTTTATATAGACTAGCGGGGCGCCAAGAGACCCAGTACTTC. Its translation: CASSLYRLAGRQETQYF. The chain uses TRBV12-3 or TRBV12-4 and TRBJ2-5; 11 bases align to TRBD2. J was trimmed by 1 base and V by 2 bases; bases with no gene match: 6. CDR3 length: 17 residues.

DNA for the CDR3: TGCGCCAGCAGCCCCGCCGGGACAGGGAGGACTGAAGCTTTCTTT. The encoded protein is CASSPAGTGRTEAFF. The V gene is TRBV5-1, the J gene TRBJ1-1, with 9 positions matching TRBD1. The CDR3 is 15 residues long. Germline V gene sequence: CDR1 SGHRS, CDR2 YFSETQ. V trimming: 4 bases; J trimming: 5 bases; junction bases outside the gene matches: 9. Complete variable domain (other parts from reference TRBV5-1 and TRBJ1-1): KAGVTQTPRYLIKTRGQQVTLSCSPISGHRSVSWYQQTPGQGLQFLFEYFSETQRNKGNFPGRFSGRQFSNSRSEMNVSTLELGDSALYLCASSPAGTGRTEAFFGQGTRLTVV.

This clonotype turned up a few times. V is TRBV5-1 and J is TRBJ1-1; no clear D gene. There are 15 residues in the CDR3. Germline CDR1 reads SGHRS; CDR2 reads YFSETQ. Trimming removed 4 bases from V and 5 bases from J, with 18 bases in between. The CDR3: CASSGLVGYMTEAFF. Written as DNA, the CDR3 is TGCGCCAGCAGCGGCCTCGTGGGGTATATGACTGAAGCTTTCTTT.